The 20 T cell receptor beta chains below come from one sample, sequenced in a study of T cell responses to AZD1222 COVID-19 vaccine. The protocol was immunoSEQ multiplex PCR, while the TCRdb copy is restricted to in-frame clones and leaves out a portion. Of roughly 120,000 clones listed, over 75% are singletons. Sequenced here: peripheral blood, sampled on day 0 of AZD1222 vaccination. Every receptor here comes from an adult in good health.

The chain uses TRBV4-3 and TRBJ2-7; 10 nucleotides line up with TRBD1. Germline V gene data show CDR1 as LGHNA and CDR2 as YSLEER. This CDR3 contains 14 residues. The V segment lost 5 bases and the J segment 7 bases; nucleotides outside the gene matches: 8. The CDR3 coding sequence is TGCGCCAGCAGCGGGGACAGGGGTGCTGGTGAGCAGTACTTC. It translates to CASSGDRGAGEQYF.

The chain joins TRBV6-6 to TRBJ2-7; D is perhaps TRBD2 (5 bases). The CDR3 consists of 14 residues. Deletions cut 6 bases from V and 7 bases from J, with 19 bases between. Per the germline V gene, CDR1 is MNHNY and CDR2 is SVGAGI (reference sequence). CDR3 amino acids: CASSPLRVGEEQYF. CDR3 in DNA: TGTGCCAGCAGCCCTTTAAGGGTCGGGGAAGAGCAGTACTTC.

This chain joins TRBV30 and TRBJ2-7; no reliable D call. The V and J ends lost 1 base and 3 bases respectively, with 4 bases between them. Per the germline V gene, CDR1 is GTSNPN and CDR2 is SVGIG (reference sequence). The length of the CDR3 is 11 residues. This CDR3 is CAWSALYEQYF. The CDR3 DNA follows: TGTGCCTGGAGTGCCCTCTACGAGCAGTACTTC. Looking up the rest from reference TRBV30 and TRBJ2-7 gives the full variable domain: SQTIHQWPATLVQPVGSPLSLECTVEGTSNPNLYWYRQAAGRGLQLLFYSVGIGQISSEVPQNLSASRPQDRQFILSSKKLLLSDSGFYLCAWSALYEQYFGPGTRLTVT.

V is TRBV14 and J is TRBJ2-7; D ambiguous. This CDR3 has 12 residues. Between the trimmed V and J ends, which lost 2 bases and 3 bases, there was a span of 5 bases. Germline loops: CDR1 SGHDN, CDR2 FVKESK. The CDR3 sequence: CASSQQRYEQYF. The DNA of the CDR3 is TGTGCCAGCAGCCAACAGCGCTACGAGCAGTACTTC.

This rearrangement joins TRBV2 to TRBJ1-4, with TRBD1 as a possible D gene (5 bases). V shed 7 bases and J shed 7 bases, with 22 bases lying between them. Germline V CDR1 and CDR2: SNHLY, FYNNEI. This CDR3 is 16 amino acids long. The CDR3 loop reads CASTKRAGGGIEKLFF. The CDR3 DNA reads as TGTGCCAGCACCAAAAGGGCGGGGGGAGGAATTGAAAAACTGTTTTTT.

The rearrangement uses TRBV18 and TRBJ1-5; no clear D. The length of the CDR3 is 13 residues. The V gene lost 2 bases and the J gene lost 5 bases, with 7 bases spanning the gap. Looked up from germline, CDR1 is KGHSH and CDR2 is LQKENI. This CDR3 reads CASSPTRDQPQHF. The CDR3 bases are TGTGCCAGCTCACCAACACGGGATCAGCCCCAGCATTTT. The full variable domain, with the rest looked up from reference TRBV18 and TRBJ1-5, is NAGVMQNPRHLVRRRGQEARLRCSPMKGHSHVYWYRQLPEEGLKFMVYLQKENIIDESGMPKERFSAEFPKEGPSILRIQQVVRGDSAAYFCASSPTRDQPQHFGDGTRLSIL.

The chain employs TRBV18 and TRBJ1-1, with D unresolved. Trimming removed 2 bases at V and 0 bases at J, with 13 bases between. The CDR3 loop spans 16 amino acids. Per germline, CDR1 KGHSH and CDR2 LQKENI. CDR3 nucleotides: TGTGCCAGCTCACCAAATTTAGGCAACATGAACACTGAAGCTTTCTTT. Amino acids: CASSPNLGNMNTEAFF.

This chain links TRBV7-9 with TRBJ2-5; the D call may be TRBD1 or TRBD2 (5 bases each). V was pared by 4 bases and J by 5 bases, with 23 bases between. CDR3 length equals 17 residues. Germline V lookup: CDR1 SEHNR, CDR2 FQNEAQ (reference sequence). DNA of the CDR3: TGTGCCAGCAGCTACAAAAAGGGGCGGGCTGTATGGGAGACCCAGTACTTC. Translated: CASSYKKGRAVWETQYF.

This chain connects TRBV30 to TRBJ1-6, with D tentatively TRBD1 (5 bases). Germline CDR1 and CDR2: GTSNPN and SVGIG (reference sequence). The CDR3 extends over 16 amino acids. Trimming pared 3 bases from V and 7 bases from J, leaving 19 bases between. DNA of the CDR3: TGTGCCTGGAGGTCAAACGTCGGGTGGGGGAATTCACCCCTCCACTTT. Protein product: CAWRSNVGWGNSPLHF.

The genes are TRBV11-2 and TRBJ1-2; no reliable D call. Germline CDR1 SGHAT, CDR2 FQNNGV. The V end lost 0 bases, the J end lost 2 bases, and 13 bases lay between the germline ends. CDR3 length: 16 amino acids. The CDR3 is CASSLDGEAVNYGYTF. The CDR3 coding sequence is TGTGCCAGCAGCTTAGATGGTGAGGCGGTGAACTATGGCTACACCTTC. Variable domain in full (rest from reference TRBV11-2 and TRBJ1-2): EAGVAQSPRYKIIEKRQSVAFWCNPISGHATLYWYQQILGQGPKLLIQFQNNGVVDDSQLPKDRFSAERLKGVDSTLKIQPAKLEDSAVYLCASSLDGEAVNYGYTFGSGTRLTVV.

The rearrangement uses TRBV19 and TRBJ2-4; TRBD2 is a possible D gene (6 bases). In germline, CDR1 is LNHDA, CDR2 SQIVND (reference sequence). CDR3 length: 16 amino acids. V lost 4 bases and J 6 bases, leaving 19 bases between the germline ends. CDR3 in DNA: TGTGCCAGTAGTACCCCTGGCTGGGGACTGGGAAACATTCAGTACTTC. This translates into CASSTPGWGLGNIQYF.

This chain uses TRBV25-1 with TRBJ2-7; TRBD2 matches at 7 bases. The J segment lost 5 bases and the V segment lost 2 bases, leaving 12 bases of the junction unmatched. Germline V gene data show CDR1 as MGHDK and CDR2 as SYGVNS. This CDR3 is built from 16 residues. The CDR3 region is CASSEGGLAVGDEQYF. The CDR3 DNA follows: TGTGCCAGCAGTGAAGGAGGGCTAGCGGTGGGGGACGAGCAGTACTTC.

This CDR3 is CASSWATGDGYTF. CDR3 DNA: TGTGCCAGCAGTTGGGCCACAGGGGATGGCTACACCTTC. The chain uses TRBV6-5 and TRBJ1-2; 7 nucleotides agree with TRBD1. Losses at the gene ends were 4 bases for V and 6 bases for J; bases not matched to a gene: 5. Germline values: CDR1 MNHEY, CDR2 SVGAGI. This CDR3 is 13 amino acids long.

The rearrangement uses TRBV6-2 or TRBV6-3 and TRBJ2-3, with unresolved D. Per the germline V gene, CDR1 is MNHEY and CDR2 is SVGEGT. CDR3 length: 12 amino acids. V gave up 6 bases and J gave up 6 bases, with 10 bases separating them. CDR3 nucleotide sequence: TGTGCCAGCAGCTCCGGGTGGGATACGCAGTATTTT. Translation: CASSSGWDTQYF.

The chain carries TRBV4-1 and TRBJ1-1; D may be TRBD1 (6 bases). CDR3 size: 14 residues. The V gene's germline CDR1 is MGHRA and CDR2 YSYEKL. The V end was cut by 4 bases, the J end by 2 bases, with 11 bases between. Here the CDR3 reads CASSRETGNTEAFF. Here the CDR3 DNA reads TGCGCCAGCAGCCGAGAGACAGGCAACACTGAAGCTTTCTTT.

The chain has TRBV7-8 and TRBJ2-7, with 14 positions matching TRBD2. The J segment lost 4 bases and the V segment lost 2 bases, leaving 7 bases of the junction unmatched. CDR3 length: 17 residues. Germline V gene sequence: CDR1 SGHVS, CDR2 FQNEAQ. The DNA for the CDR3 is TGTGCCAGCAGCTTACAGACTAGCGGGGGGGCTTTTTACGAGCAGTACTTC. Its translation: CASSLQTSGGAFYEQYF.

This rearrangement joins TRBV6-4 to TRBJ1-1; D is undetermined. Trimming removed 4 bases from V and 0 bases from J, with 9 bases in between. Germline loops: CDR1 MRHNA, CDR2 SNTAGT. CDR3 size: 14 residues. CDR3 amino acids: CASSALGVNTEAFF. The CDR3 nucleotides are TGTGCCAGCAGTGCCTTGGGAGTGAACACTGAAGCTTTCTTT.

V and J are TRBV5-4 and TRBJ1-2; a weak D match, TRBD1 (6 bases). The CDR3 length is 13 residues. Germline V CDR1 and CDR2: SGHNT, YYREEE (reference sequence). Trimming left V 3 bases short and J 4 bases short, with 10 bases between. CDR3 sequence reads: CASSSGQIYGYTF. The CDR3 DNA follows: TGTGCCAGCAGCTCCGGACAGATCTATGGCTACACCTTC.

In this sample, this clone turned up once. J is TRBJ1-1 and V is TRBV19, with 7 bases fitting TRBD1. Germline CDR1 reads LNHDA; CDR2 reads SQIVND (reference sequence). V shed 1 base and J 4 bases; nucleotides not matched to a gene: 9. The CDR3 is made up of 16 amino acids. The CDR3 here is CASSIGQGRGGTEAFF. DNA for the CDR3: TGTGCCAGTAGTATAGGACAGGGCCGGGGGGGCACTGAAGCTTTCTTT.

The chain uses TRBV14 and TRBJ2-7; tentative D call: TRBD1 (5 bases). The V gene's germline CDR1 is SGHDN and CDR2 FVKESK. Deletions cut 0 bases from V and 2 bases from J, with 11 bases between. The CDR3 is 15 residues long. The CDR3 is CASSQDLSRAYEQYF. CDR3 sequence (DNA): TGTGCCAGCAGCCAAGATTTGTCCAGGGCCTACGAGCAGTACTTC.